The present T cell receptor (beta chain) was sequenced within a study of OX40 agonist ivuxolimab in advanced cancers. The CDR3 loop spans 15 amino acids. Germline V gives CDR1 SGHRS, CDR2 YFSETQ. V gave up 4 bases and J gave up 6 bases, with 20 bases separating them. Here immunoSEQ multiplex PCR was the method, and the copy in TCRdb shows in-frame clones only, minus some. The sample includes about 95,000 clones, about 88% seen only once; the top ten take approximately 0.35%. This sequence joins TRBV5-1 and TRBJ2-7; the D gene is possibly TRBD1 (5 bases). Sequenced material: CD4+ or CD8+ T cells sorted from blood, taken in a trial of the OX40 agonist ivuxolimab. The TCR was taken from an adult with an advanced solid tumor such as melanoma, head and neck, liver or kidney cancer. This chain's CDR3 is CASSETVTGVGEQYF. Written as DNA, the CDR3 is TGCGCCAGCAGCGAGACAGTGACGGGTGTCGGCGAGCAGTACTTC.